One sample yielded the 14 T cell receptor beta chains listed below, sequenced in a study of cytomegalovirus exposure and HLA in healthy donors. TCRdb's copy holds only in-frame clones and misses some; the assay was immunoSEQ multiplex PCR. Among around 100,000 clones listed, roughly 85% were seen once. Sequencing was performed on PBMCs. These TCRs come from a man aged 18 to 29 in good health and CMV-seropositive.

This CDR3 is CASSTGQGAGYTEAFF. CDR3 nucleotides: TGTGCCAGTAGTACGGGACAGGGGGCCGGGTACACTGAAGCTTTCTTT. The chain recombines TRBV19 with TRBJ1-1; TRBD1 agrees at 12 bases. This CDR3 comprises 16 residues. V shed 4 bases, J shed 3 bases, and the junction held 6 bases outside the gene matches. The germline V gene encodes CDR1 LNHDA and CDR2 SQIVND (reference sequence).

This rearrangement joins TRBV6-5 to TRBJ2-7, with D possibly being TRBD1 (7 bases). V lost 7 bases, J lost 1 base, and 11 bases lay in between. The CDR3 spans 13 residues. Germline CDR1 MNHEY, CDR2 SVGAGI. The CDR3 protein is CASKAGGSYEQYF. The CDR3 DNA is TGTGCCAGCAAGGCAGGGGGGTCCTACGAGCAGTACTTC.

V gene TRBV5-1 combines with J gene TRBJ1-4, with a possible D match to TRBD1 (6 bases). V lost 4 bases and J 6 bases, leaving 13 bases between the germline ends. From germline, CDR1 is SGHRS and CDR2 YFSETQ. The CDR3 has 14 amino acids. The CDR3 reads CASSLGGNYEKLFF. As DNA, the CDR3 is TGCGCCAGCAGCCTAGGGGGAAATTATGAAAAACTGTTTTTT.

The V gene is TRBV7-9, the J gene TRBJ2-7; 8 positions agree with TRBD2. Germline V gene sequence: CDR1 SEHNR, CDR2 FQNEAQ (reference sequence). CDR3 length equals 15 residues. The ends lost 1 base at V and 2 bases at J; junction bases unmatched: 4. The chain's CDR3 is CASSLGSGVPYEQYF. CDR3 DNA: TGTGCCAGCAGCTTAGGTAGCGGGGTTCCCTACGAGCAGTACTTC. The full variable domain, rest sourced from reference TRBV7-9 and TRBJ2-7, is DTGVSQNPRHKITKRGQNVTFRCDPISEHNRLYWYRQTLGQGPEFLTYFQNEAQLEKSRLLSDRFSAERPKGSFSTLEIQRTEQGDSAMYLCASSLGSGVPYEQYFGPGTRLTVT.

V gene TRBV28 combines with J gene TRBJ2-7, with TRBD1 as a possible D gene (6 bases). Germline V lookup: CDR1 MDHEN, CDR2 SYDVKM. This CDR3 spans 14 amino acids. V was cut by 6 bases and J by 3 bases, with 15 bases left in between. CDR3 sequence (DNA): TGTGCCAGCAGGCACCGGGACAACCTCTACGAGCAGTACGTC. This gives the protein CASRHRDNLYEQYV.

The chain carries TRBV7-9 and TRBJ1-3, with 7 bases matching TRBD1. The CDR3 is 18 amino acids. Looked up from germline, CDR1 is SEHNR and CDR2 is FQNEAQ (reference sequence). V lost 4 bases to trimming and J lost 1 base; unmatched junction nucleotides: 13. The CDR3 bases are TGTGCCAGCAGCTCCCCCACCGGCCGGGACAGATCTGGAAACACCATATATTTT. Translation: CASSSPTGRDRSGNTIYF.

Here the CDR3 DNA reads TGCGCCAGCAGCTTTACGGGGGTTGTCACTGAAGCTTTCTTT. Translation gives CASSFTGVVTEAFF. The rearrangement links TRBV5-1 to TRBJ1-1; TRBD1 is a possible D gene (5 bases). Germline values: CDR1 SGHRS, CDR2 YFSETQ. The CDR3 contains 14 residues. V lost 2 bases and J lost 4, with 12 bases in between.

The V gene is TRBV6-1, the J gene TRBJ2-5; 8 bases are shared with TRBD1. This CDR3 comprises 15 residues. V lost 1 base and J lost 2; bases outside the gene matches: 3. Germline V gene data show CDR1 as MNHNS and CDR2 as SASEGT. In DNA, the CDR3 is TGTGCCAGCAGTGAAGACCGGACAGGGCAAGAGACCCAGTACTTC. It yields the protein CASSEDRTGQETQYF.

The chain joins TRBV6-6 to TRBJ1-5; weak D call: TRBD1 (6 bases). Germline CDR1 and CDR2: MNHNY and SVGAGI (reference sequence). There are 14 residues in the CDR3. Deletions cut 0 bases from V and 4 bases from J, with 7 bases between. CDR3 sequence: CASSYSTGNQPQHF. In DNA, the CDR3 is TGTGCCAGCAGTTACTCGACAGGTAATCAGCCCCAGCATTTT.

The genes are TRBV6-6 and TRBJ2-1; 8 nucleotides agree with TRBD1. CDR3 length equals 13 residues. Losses at the gene ends were 4 bases for V and 4 bases for J; bases not matched to a gene: 0. Germline V gene sequence: CDR1 MNHNY, CDR2 SVGAGI (reference sequence). This CDR3 reads CASSWDRYNEQFF. DNA of the CDR3: TGTGCCAGCAGTTGGGACAGGTACAATGAGCAGTTCTTC.

The gene calls are TRBV9 and TRBJ2-3, with 7 positions matching TRBD1. With V trimmed by 4 bases and J by 3 bases, 2 bases remained unmatched. CDR1 is SGDLS and CDR2 is YYNGEE in the germline V gene. This CDR3 contains 13 residues. The CDR3 is CASSLDRTDTQYF. DNA of the CDR3: TGTGCCAGCAGCTTGGACAGGACAGATACGCAGTATTTT.

This chain connects TRBV5-1 to TRBJ2-2; D might be TRBD1 (6 bases). The V gene lost 0 bases and the J gene lost 5 bases, with 8 bases spanning the gap. The CDR3 is 14 amino acids. Germline CDR1 and CDR2: SGHRS and YFSETQ. The DNA of the CDR3 is TGCGCCAGCAGCTTGGTAGGGGGAACCGGGGAGCTGTTTTTT. Translated: CASSLVGGTGELFF. Based on the CDR3 plus reference TRBV5-1 and TRBJ2-2, the full variable domain is KAGVTQTPRYLIKTRGQQVTLSCSPISGHRSVSWYQQTPGQGLQFLFEYFSETQRNKGNFPGRFSGRQFSNSRSEMNVSTLELGDSALYLCASSLVGGTGELFFGEGSRLTVL.

The chain is built from TRBV5-6 and TRBJ2-7; 7 bases agree with TRBD1. Germline assignment: CDR1 SGHDT and CDR2 YYEEEE. This CDR3 has 14 residues. Unmatched junction bases numbered 4, after V lost 1 base and J lost 3 bases. The CDR3 nucleotides read TGTGCCAGCAGCTTGATGAGACAGGGCTACGAGCAGTACTTC. Its translation: CASSLMRQGYEQYF.

This clone was observed a single time. The chain couples TRBV6-5 to TRBJ1-2; D ambiguous. This CDR3 is built from 13 residues. V dropped 2 bases and J dropped 4 bases, with 8 bases sitting between them. In germline, CDR1 is MNHEY, CDR2 SVGAGI. CDR3 amino acids: CASSYGAFYGYTF. CDR3 nucleotides: TGTGCCAGCAGTTACGGAGCTTTCTATGGCTACACCTTC.